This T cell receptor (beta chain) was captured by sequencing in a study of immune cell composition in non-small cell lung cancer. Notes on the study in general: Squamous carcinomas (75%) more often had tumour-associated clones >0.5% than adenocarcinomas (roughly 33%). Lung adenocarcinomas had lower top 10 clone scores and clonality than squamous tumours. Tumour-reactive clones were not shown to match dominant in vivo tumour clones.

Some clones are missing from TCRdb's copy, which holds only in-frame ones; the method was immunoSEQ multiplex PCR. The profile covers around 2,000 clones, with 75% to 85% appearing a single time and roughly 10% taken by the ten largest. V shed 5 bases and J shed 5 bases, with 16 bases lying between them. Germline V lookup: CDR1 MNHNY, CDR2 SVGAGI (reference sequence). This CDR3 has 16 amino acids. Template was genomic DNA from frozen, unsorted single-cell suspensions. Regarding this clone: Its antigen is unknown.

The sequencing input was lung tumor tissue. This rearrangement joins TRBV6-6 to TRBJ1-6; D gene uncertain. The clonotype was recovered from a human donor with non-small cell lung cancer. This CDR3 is CASSTPPGSHNSPLHF. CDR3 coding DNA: TGTGCCAGCAGTACTCCACCCGGGAGCCATAATTCACCCCTCCACTTT.